This T cell receptor beta chain was recovered during a study of T cell repertoires in cytomegalovirus infection. Study-level background: The study used recently identified HLA-C-restricted and well-studied HLA-B-restricted CMV epitopes. CMV infection plus the matching HLA type was flagged by public TCR beta signatures. Findings and limits, study-wide: Ex vivo, HLA-C-restricted CMV-specific TCR beta clonotypes prevailed over the rest of the response. Summed frequency of public TCR beta families distinguished CMV carriers with the relevant HLA.

MiXCR was run by TCRdb on the reads, yielding one entry per CDR3 protein. This table holds approximately 89,000 distinct CDR3 sequences, roughly 25% found once. Germline CDR1 reads LGHNA; CDR2 reads YNFKEQ. This CDR3 spans 13 amino acids. About this clonotype itself: Its specificity is unknown. One end of the junction does not line up with germline, which may come from a read error.

The sample was CD8+ T cells from cultured PBMCs, taken from culture after CMV antigen stimulation. The rearrangement uses TRBV4-2 and TRBJ2-1; D gene uncertain. The receptor was isolated from a human donor in good health (CMV status not recorded). Some clones in this sample may be carry-over from other donors' samples. The CDR3 sequence is CASNQDPYNEQFF. The CDR3 DNA reads as TGTGCCAGCAACCAAGACCCCTACAATGAGCAGTTCTTC.